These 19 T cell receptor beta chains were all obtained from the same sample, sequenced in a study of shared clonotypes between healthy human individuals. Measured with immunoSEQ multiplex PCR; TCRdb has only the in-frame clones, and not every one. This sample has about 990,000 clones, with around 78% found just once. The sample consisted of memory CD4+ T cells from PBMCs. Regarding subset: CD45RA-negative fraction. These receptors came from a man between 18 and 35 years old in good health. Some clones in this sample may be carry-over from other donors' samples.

For the CDR3, the DNA is TGCGCCAGCAGTGCGGTAGATTGGCGGAACACCGGGGAGCTGTTTTTT. Translated, it gives CASSAVDWRNTGELFF. The V call is TRBV10-1, the J call TRBJ2-2; no definite D call. The CDR3 is 16 amino acids. Germline V gives CDR1 WNHNN, CDR2 SYGVQD (reference sequence). The V end was cut by 4 bases, the J end by 1 base, with 13 bases between.

The CDR3 loop reads CASSITFGQVKGRDGYTF. CDR3 sequence (DNA): TGTGCCAGCAGTATCACTTTCGGACAGGTTAAAGGGAGGGATGGCTACACCTTC. This sequence joins TRBV28 and TRBJ1-2; 7 bases agree with TRBD1. Trimming removed 5 bases from V and 6 bases from J; junction bases left unmatched: 21. The CDR3 has 18 residues. Germline V gene sequence: CDR1 MDHEN, CDR2 SYDVKM.

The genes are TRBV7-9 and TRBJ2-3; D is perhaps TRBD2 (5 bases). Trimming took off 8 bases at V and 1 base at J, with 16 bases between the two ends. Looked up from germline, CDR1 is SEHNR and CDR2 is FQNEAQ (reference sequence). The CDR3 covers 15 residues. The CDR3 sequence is CASGSTGLGTDTQYF. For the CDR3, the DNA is TGTGCCAGCGGGTCGACGGGGTTGGGCACAGATACGCAGTATTTT.

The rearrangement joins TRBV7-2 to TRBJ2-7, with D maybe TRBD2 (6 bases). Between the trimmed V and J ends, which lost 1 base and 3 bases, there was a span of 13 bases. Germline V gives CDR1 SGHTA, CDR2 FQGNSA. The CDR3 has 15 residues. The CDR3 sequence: CASSLESGGIYEQYF. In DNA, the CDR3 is TGTGCCAGCAGCTTAGAGTCAGGAGGGATCTACGAGCAGTACTTC.

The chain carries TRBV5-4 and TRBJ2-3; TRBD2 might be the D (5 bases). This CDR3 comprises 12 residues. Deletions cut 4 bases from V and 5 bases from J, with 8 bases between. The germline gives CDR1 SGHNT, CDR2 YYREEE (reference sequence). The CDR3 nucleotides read TGTGCCAGCAGCCTTGGAGGAGATACGCAGTATTTT. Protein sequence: CASSLGGDTQYF.

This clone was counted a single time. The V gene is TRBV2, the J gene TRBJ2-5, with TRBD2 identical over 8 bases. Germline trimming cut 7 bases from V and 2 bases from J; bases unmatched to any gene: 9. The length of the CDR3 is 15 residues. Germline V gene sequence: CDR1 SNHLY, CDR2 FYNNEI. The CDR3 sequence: CASTLRSGGQETQYF. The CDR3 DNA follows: TGTGCCAGCACCCTGAGGTCGGGAGGGCAAGAGACCCAGTACTTC.

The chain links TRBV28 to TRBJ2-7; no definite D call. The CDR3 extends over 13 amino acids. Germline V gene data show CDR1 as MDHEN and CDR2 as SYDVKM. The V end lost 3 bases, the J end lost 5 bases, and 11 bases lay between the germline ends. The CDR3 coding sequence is TGTGCCAGCAGTTTGGTACAATCAAACGAGCAGTACTTC. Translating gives CASSLVQSNEQYF. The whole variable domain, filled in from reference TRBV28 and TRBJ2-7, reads DVKVTQSSRYLVKRTGEKVFLECVQDMDHENMFWYRQDPGLGLRLIYFSYDVKMKEKGDIPEGYSVSREKKERFSLILESASTNQTSMYLCASSLVQSNEQYFGPGTRLTVT.

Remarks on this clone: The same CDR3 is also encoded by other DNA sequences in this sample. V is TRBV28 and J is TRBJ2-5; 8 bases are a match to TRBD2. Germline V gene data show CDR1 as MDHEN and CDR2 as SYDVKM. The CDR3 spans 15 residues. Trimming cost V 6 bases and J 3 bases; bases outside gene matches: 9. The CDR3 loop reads CASSGGGSRKETQYF. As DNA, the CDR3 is TGTGCCAGCAGCGGGGGGGGGTCTCGGAAAGAGACCCAGTACTTC.

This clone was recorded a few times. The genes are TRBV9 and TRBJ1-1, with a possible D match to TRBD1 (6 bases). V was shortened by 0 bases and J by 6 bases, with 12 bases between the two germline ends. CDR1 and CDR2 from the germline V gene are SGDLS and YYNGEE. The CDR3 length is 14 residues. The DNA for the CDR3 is TGTGCCAGCAGCGTAGACAGGGCTCTAGCTGAAGCTTTCTTT. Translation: CASSVDRALAEAFF.

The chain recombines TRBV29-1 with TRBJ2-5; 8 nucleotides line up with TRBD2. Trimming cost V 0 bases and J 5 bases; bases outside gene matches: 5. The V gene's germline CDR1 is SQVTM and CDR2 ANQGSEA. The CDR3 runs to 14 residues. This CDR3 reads CSVEDVGGEETQYF. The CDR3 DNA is TGCAGCGTTGAAGACGTCGGGGGGGAGGAGACCCAGTACTTC.

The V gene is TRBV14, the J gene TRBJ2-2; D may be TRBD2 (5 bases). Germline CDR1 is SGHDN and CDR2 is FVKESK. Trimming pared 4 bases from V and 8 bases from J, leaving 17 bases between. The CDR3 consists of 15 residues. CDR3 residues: CASSPFPGFRGELFF. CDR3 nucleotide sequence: TGTGCCAGCAGCCCATTCCCGGGGTTTCGGGGGGAGCTGTTTTTT.

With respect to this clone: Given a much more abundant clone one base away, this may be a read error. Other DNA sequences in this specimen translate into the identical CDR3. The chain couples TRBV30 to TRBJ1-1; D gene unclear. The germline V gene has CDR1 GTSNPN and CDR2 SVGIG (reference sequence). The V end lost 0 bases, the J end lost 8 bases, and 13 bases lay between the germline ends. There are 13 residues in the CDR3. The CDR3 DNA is TGTGCCTGGAGTGTAGTACTAGGAACCGAAGCTTTCTTT. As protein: CAWSVVLGTEAFF.

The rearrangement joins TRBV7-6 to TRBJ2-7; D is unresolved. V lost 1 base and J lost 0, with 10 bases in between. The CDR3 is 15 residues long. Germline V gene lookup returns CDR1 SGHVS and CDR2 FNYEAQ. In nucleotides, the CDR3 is TGTGCCAGCAGCTTAGGTGGCGGAAGCTCCTACGAGCAGTACTTC. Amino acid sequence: CASSLGGGSSYEQYF. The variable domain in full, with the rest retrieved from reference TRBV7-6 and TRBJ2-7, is GAGVSQSPRYKVTKRGQDVALRCDPISGHVSLYWYRQALGQGPEFLTYFNYEAQQDKSGLPNDRFSAERPEGSISTLTIQRTEQRDSAMYRCASSLGGGSSYEQYFGPGTRLTVT.

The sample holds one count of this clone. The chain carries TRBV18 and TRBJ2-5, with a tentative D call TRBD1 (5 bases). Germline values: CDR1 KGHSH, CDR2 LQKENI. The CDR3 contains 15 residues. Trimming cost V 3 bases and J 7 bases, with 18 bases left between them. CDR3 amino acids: CASSPRYATEGTQYF. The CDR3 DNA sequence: TGTGCCAGCTCACCCCGATACGCGACAGAAGGGACCCAGTACTTC. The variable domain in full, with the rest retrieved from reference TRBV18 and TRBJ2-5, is NAGVMQNPRHLVRRRGQEARLRCSPMKGHSHVYWYRQLPEEGLKFMVYLQKENIIDESGMPKERFSAEFPKEGPSILRIQQVVRGDSAAYFCASSPRYATEGTQYFGPGTRLLVL.

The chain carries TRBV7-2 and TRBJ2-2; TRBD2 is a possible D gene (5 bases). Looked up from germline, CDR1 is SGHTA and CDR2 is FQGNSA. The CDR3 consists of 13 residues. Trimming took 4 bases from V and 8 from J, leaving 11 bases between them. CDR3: CASSSMSGGELFF. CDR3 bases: TGTGCCAGCAGCTCCATGTCGGGGGGGGAGCTGTTTTTT.

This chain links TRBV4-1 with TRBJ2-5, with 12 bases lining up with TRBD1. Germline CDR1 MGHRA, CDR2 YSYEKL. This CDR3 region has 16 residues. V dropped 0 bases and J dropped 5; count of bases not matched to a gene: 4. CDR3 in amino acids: CASSQEGTGGAETQYF. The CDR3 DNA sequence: TGCGCCAGCAGCCAAGAAGGGACAGGGGGCGCTGAGACCCAGTACTTC.

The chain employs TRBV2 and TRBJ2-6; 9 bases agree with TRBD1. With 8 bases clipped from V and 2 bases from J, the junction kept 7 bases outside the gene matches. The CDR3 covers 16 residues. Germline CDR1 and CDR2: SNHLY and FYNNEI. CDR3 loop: CASRDRVLPGANVLTF. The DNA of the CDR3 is TGTGCCAGCCGGGACAGGGTCCTCCCTGGGGCCAACGTCCTGACTTTC.

The CDR3 reads CASSEHPWAGTEAFF. The DNA for the CDR3 is TGTGCCAGCAGTGAACACCCCTGGGCCGGAACTGAAGCTTTCTTT. This chain connects TRBV6-1 to TRBJ1-1; D gene unclear. Trimming removed 2 bases at V and 5 bases at J, with 15 bases between. The CDR3 has 15 amino acids. In germline, CDR1 is MNHNS, CDR2 SASEGT.

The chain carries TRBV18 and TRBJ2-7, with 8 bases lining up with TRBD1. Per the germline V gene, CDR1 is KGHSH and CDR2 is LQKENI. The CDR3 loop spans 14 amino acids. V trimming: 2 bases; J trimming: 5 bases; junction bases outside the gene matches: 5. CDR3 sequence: CASSPATGENEQYF. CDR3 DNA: TGTGCCAGCTCACCAGCGACAGGGGAAAACGAGCAGTACTTC.